The rows below give T cell receptor beta chains drawn from one sample of a study of T cell responses to AZD1222 COVID-19 vaccine. Only in-frame clones appear in the TCRdb table, and some are missing; sequencing was by immunoSEQ multiplex PCR. The sample holds 140,000 or so clones, just under 95% seen once. Source: peripheral blood, taken after recovery from COVID-19. The source is an adult who had recovered from COVID-19. Each CDR3 is given with its conserved first and last residue.

j_call v_call cdr3_aa
TRBJ2-3 TRBV5-1 CASSLAGGEADTQYF
TRBJ2-3 TRBV28 CASSLGTSGIGADTQYF
TRBJ1-5 TRBV28 CASSLGGGNQPQHF
TRBJ2-1 TRBV7-9 CASRGGSDEQFF
TRBJ2-5 TRBV12-3/TRBV12-4 CASSLQAGATQYF
TRBJ1-1 TRBV7-2 CASSYTRTTEAFF
TRBJ2-7 TRBV9 CASSVGEGYTYEQYF
TRBJ2-1 TRBV7-2 CASSLDREGAQFF
TRBJ1-2 TRBV20-1 CSASGGVYGYTF
TRBJ2-1 TRBV5-1 CASSGGAGGLGNEQFF
TRBJ1-5 TRBV6-6 CASTPQTLNQPQHF
TRBJ1-5 TRBV6-5 CASRRRGRNQPQHF
TRBJ1-2 TRBV28 CASSPSTGGFNYGYTF
TRBJ2-2 TRBV19 CASSGRGLAGGLTGELFF
TRBJ1-2 TRBV29-1 CSVPGRRLYGYTF
TRBJ2-3 TRBV3-1/TRBV3-2 CASSQVAGGKDTQYF
TRBJ2-3 TRBV24-1 CATGGGEKDTQYF